This T cell receptor (beta chain) originates from a study of OX40 agonist ivuxolimab in advanced cancers. General observations from the study: Among T cells, CD8+ cells averaged more expanded clones than CD4+ cells. By week 6 at 0.1 to 3.0 mg/kg, blood CD4+ and CD8+ T cells had expanded clonally.

This clone has only a few counts. Antigen unknown. Some clones are missing from TCRdb's copy, which holds only in-frame ones; the method was immunoSEQ multiplex PCR. The sample contains tens of thousands of clones, approximately 84% of which appear only once. The germline V and J ends were trimmed by 6 bases and 6 bases, with 12 bases remaining between them. CDR3 length: 13 amino acids. Looked up from germline, CDR1 is LNHDA and CDR2 is SQIVND (reference sequence). J is TRBJ1-5 and V is TRBV19, with unresolved D. Sequencing was performed on CD4+ or CD8+ T cells sorted from blood, taken in a trial of the OX40 agonist ivuxolimab. The source is an adult with an advanced solid tumor such as melanoma, head and neck, liver or kidney cancer. The CDR3: CASSDLAGQPQHF. CDR3 in DNA: TGTGCCAGTAGCGATTTGGCGGGTCAGCCCCAGCATTTT. The full variable domain, rest sourced from reference TRBV19 and TRBJ1-5, is DGGITQSPKYLFRKEGQNVTLSCEQNLNHDAMYWYRQDPGQGLRLIYYSQIVNDFQKGDIAEGYSVSREKKESFPLTVTSAQKNPTAFYLCASSDLAGQPQHFGDGTRLSIL.